The 11 T cell receptor beta chains below come from one sample, sequenced in a study of T cell responses to AZD1222 COVID-19 vaccine. Clones were sequenced by immunoSEQ multiplex PCR, and TCRdb holds only the in-frame ones, with some missing. The table lists about 80,000 clones, approximately 85% of them singletons. The sequencing here drew on peripheral blood, taken 28 days after the second AZD1222 dose. The receptors were gathered from an adult who received the AZD1222 COVID-19 vaccine.

The chain recombines TRBV28 with TRBJ1-6; D gene ambiguous. V was shortened by 6 bases and J by 6 bases, with 15 bases between the two germline ends. Germline V CDR1 and CDR2: MDHEN, SYDVKM. The CDR3 loop spans 15 amino acids. CDR3 DNA: TGTGCCAGCAGGGGAACAGCGTTCTTTAATTCACCCCTCCACTTT. Encoded protein: CASRGTAFFNSPLHF. The full variable domain, in which reference TRBV28 and TRBJ1-6 provide the parts outside the CDR3, is DVKVTQSSRYLVKRTGEKVFLECVQDMDHENMFWYRQDPGLGLRLIYFSYDVKMKEKGDIPEGYSVSREKKERFSLILESASTNQTSMYLCASRGTAFFNSPLHFGNGTRLTVT.

The chain joins TRBV6-1 to TRBJ1-3; D is perhaps TRBD1 (5 bases). In germline, CDR1 is MNHNS, CDR2 SASEGT. Trimming pared 7 bases from V and 7 bases from J, leaving 20 bases between. This CDR3 is 15 amino acids long. CDR3 bases: TGTGCCAGCACCAGAAACACGGGGCGGGTGAACACCATATATTTT. Translating it yields CASTRNTGRVNTIYF.

V is TRBV5-4 and J is TRBJ2-7, with 7 bases identical to TRBD1. In germline, CDR1 is SGHNT, CDR2 YYREEE (reference sequence). The CDR3 has 14 amino acids. V gave up 1 base and J gave up 3 bases; unmatched junction bases: 4. CDR3 region: CASSLTGVDYEQYF. The CDR3, as DNA: TGTGCCAGCAGCTTGACAGGGGTCGACTACGAGCAGTACTTC. Full variable domain (rest looked up from reference TRBV5-4 and TRBJ2-7): ETGVTQSPTHLIKTRGQQVTLRCSSQSGHNTVSWYQQALGQGPQFIFQYYREEENGRGNFPPRFSGLQFPNYSSELNVNALELDDSALYLCASSLTGVDYEQYFGPGTRLTVT.

V gene TRBV7-9 combines with J gene TRBJ2-5; perhaps TRBD2 as D (6 bases). V was trimmed by 5 bases and J by 7 bases, leaving 8 bases between them. Germline CDR1 SEHNR, CDR2 FQNEAQ (reference sequence). There are 11 residues in the CDR3. CDR3 in amino acids: CASSRGVTQYF. DNA of the CDR3: TGTGCCAGCAGCCGCGGGGTGACCCAGTACTTC.

V and J are TRBV14 and TRBJ1-6, with a tentative D call TRBD1 (5 bases). V lost 0 bases and J lost 6, with 12 bases in between. The CDR3 contains 16 residues. Looked up from germline, CDR1 is SGHDN and CDR2 is FVKESK. Here the CDR3 DNA reads TGTGCCAGCAGCCAAGATCTCCCGGGGGTTAATTCACCCCTCCACTTT. It translates to CASSQDLPGVNSPLHF.

This clone was recorded only once. V usage is TRBV5-3 and J usage is TRBJ1-5; D uncertain. TRBV5-3 has ORF status, its function being uncertain. This CDR3 has 13 residues. Between the trimmed V and J ends, which lost 5 bases and 5 bases, there was a span of 11 bases. CDR3 residues: CARSRADDQPQHF. The CDR3 DNA follows: TGTGCCAGAAGTCGTGCGGATGATCAGCCCCAGCATTTT.

This sequence joins TRBV10-1 and TRBJ1-1; a possible D gene is TRBD1 (6 bases). The germline CDR1 and CDR2 sequences are WNHNN and SYGVQD (reference sequence). V was pared by 0 bases and J by 5 bases, with 10 bases between. The CDR3 totals 14 residues. CDR3 loop: CASSESRGGTEAFF. CDR3 in DNA: TGCGCCAGCAGTGAGTCACGAGGGGGGACTGAAGCTTTCTTT.

The chain has TRBV28 and TRBJ1-2; no reliable D call. V gave up 2 bases and J gave up 4 bases, with 8 bases separating them. Germline V gene lookup returns CDR1 MDHEN and CDR2 SYDVKM. This CDR3 contains 13 residues. This CDR3 is CASSLIRPYGYTF. The CDR3 bases are TGTGCCAGCAGTTTAATACGGCCCTATGGCTACACCTTC.

The chain carries TRBV6-5 and TRBJ2-7, with TRBD1 as a possible D gene (6 bases). The germline gives CDR1 MNHEY, CDR2 SVGAGI. Trimming took 0 bases from V and 7 from J, leaving 19 bases between them. The CDR3 covers 16 residues. This CDR3 is CASSYSGASAIGEQYF. For the CDR3, the DNA is TGTGCCAGCAGTTACTCGGGGGCCTCTGCAATTGGGGAGCAGTACTTC.

This chain joins TRBV6-5 and TRBJ1-2; a possible D gene is TRBD1 (6 bases). This CDR3 contains 13 residues. Germline loops: CDR1 MNHEY, CDR2 SVGAGI. V lost 0 bases and J 8 bases, leaving 10 bases between the germline ends. The CDR3 here is CASSYSRGWGYTF. The CDR3 DNA follows: TGTGCCAGCAGTTACTCGAGGGGGTGGGGCTACACCTTC.

This clone was detected once. The chain carries TRBV7-3 and TRBJ1-2; tentative D call: TRBD1 (5 bases). Trimming took off 5 bases at V and 2 bases at J, with 18 bases between the two ends. The germline V gene encodes CDR1 SGHTA and CDR2 FQGTGA. This CDR3 region has 16 residues. The CDR3 region has the DNA TGTGCCAGCAGCCCCGGGGGAGGGACCTCCAACTATGGCTACACCTTC. It specifies CASSPGGGTSNYGYTF.